A single sample gave rise to the 30 T cell receptor beta chains below, sequenced in a study of shared clonotypes between healthy human individuals. The repertoire was sequenced with immunoSEQ multiplex PCR; TCRdb's copy has only in-frame clones and lacks some. The repertoire includes over a million clones, approximately 98.5% of them detected once, and 0.36% sits in the top ten. The sequenced sample consisted of naive CD4+ T cells sorted from blood. Indicated subset: CD45RA+ positively selected. Source of these receptors: a man in his thirties or forties in good health.

V is TRBV11-3 and J is TRBJ2-1, with TRBD2 as a possible D gene (6 bases). This CDR3 region has 14 residues. Germline V CDR1 and CDR2: SGHNT, YENEEA. V gave up 6 bases and J gave up 9 bases, with 18 bases separating them. DNA of the CDR3: TGTGCCAGCAGTATGGTGGGGGGACTGAGTGAGCAGTTCTTC. Translated: CASSMVGGLSEQFF. Combining the CDR3 with reference TRBV11-3 and TRBJ2-1 gives the whole variable domain EAGVVQSPRYKIIEKKQPVAFWCNPISGHNTLYWYLQNLGQGPELLIRYENEEAVDDSQLPKDRFSAERLKGVDSTLKIQPAELGDSAVYLCASSMVGGLSEQFFGPGTRLTVL.

The chain joins TRBV6-5 to TRBJ1-5; TRBD1 aligns across 7 bases. With 6 bases clipped from V and 6 bases from J, the junction kept 5 bases outside the gene matches. The germline CDR1 and CDR2 sequences are MNHEY and SVGAGI. This CDR3 region has 13 residues. The CDR3 coding sequence is TGTGCCAGCAGAAAGGGACAGTTTCAGCCCCAGCATTTT. This encodes CASRKGQFQPQHF.

The V and J genes are TRBV5-1 and TRBJ2-2, with D hard to call. Per the germline V gene, CDR1 is SGHRS and CDR2 is YFSETQ. The CDR3 spans 14 residues. Trimming shortened V by 4 bases and J by 4 bases, and 11 bases separated the two germline ends. CDR3 nucleotide sequence: TGCGCCAGCAGCCCAGCCTTGATCACCGGGGAGCTGTTTTTT. Translated, it gives CASSPALITGELFF.

The chain joins TRBV5-4 to TRBJ2-1, with D perhaps TRBD1 (6 bases). Germline values: CDR1 SGHNT, CDR2 YYREEE (reference sequence). V was clipped by 2 bases and J by 1 base, with 10 bases between them. This CDR3 region has 15 residues. The CDR3 is CASSFMRGSYNEQFF. The CDR3, as DNA: TGTGCCAGCAGCTTTATGAGGGGGTCCTACAATGAGCAGTTCTTC.

The rearrangement links TRBV18 to TRBJ1-5, with 7 bases that match TRBD1. CDR1 is KGHSH, CDR2 LQKENI, per germline. V dropped 3 bases and J dropped 6; count of bases not matched to a gene: 5. CDR3 length: 14 amino acids. The CDR3: CASSPAGGSQPQHF. The CDR3 nucleotides are TGTGCCAGCTCACCTGCAGGGGGGTCTCAGCCCCAGCATTTT. Combining the CDR3 with reference TRBV18 and TRBJ1-5 gives the whole variable domain NAGVMQNPRHLVRRRGQEARLRCSPMKGHSHVYWYRQLPEEGLKFMVYLQKENIIDESGMPKERFSAEFPKEGPSILRIQQVVRGDSAAYFCASSPAGGSQPQHFGDGTRLSIL.

This sequence joins TRBV5-6 and TRBJ2-6, with TRBD1 as a possible D gene (6 bases). This CDR3 is built from 14 residues. CDR1 is SGHDT, CDR2 YYEEEE, per germline. Trimming cost V 2 bases and J 8 bases, with 11 bases left between them. This CDR3 is CASSFTGSTNVLTF. The CDR3 region has the DNA TGTGCCAGCAGCTTTACAGGGTCGACCAACGTCCTGACTTTC.

The chain couples TRBV27 to TRBJ2-7; 10 bases match TRBD2. V shed 6 bases and J 5 bases; nucleotides not matched to a gene: 4. This CDR3 comprises 13 residues. Germline V CDR1 and CDR2: MNHEY, SMNVEV (reference sequence). Here the CDR3 reads CASRIAGGNEQYF. In nucleotides, the CDR3 is TGTGCCAGCAGGATAGCGGGAGGAAACGAGCAGTACTTC.

The rearrangement uses TRBV28 and TRBJ2-1; D unresolved. The V gene's germline CDR1 is MDHEN and CDR2 SYDVKM. The CDR3 has 12 amino acids. The germline V and J ends were trimmed by 6 bases and 9 bases, with 12 bases remaining between them. CDR3 in amino acids: CASSGFSTEQFF. CDR3 bases: TGTGCCAGCAGCGGGTTCAGCACTGAGCAGTTCTTC.

The chain combines TRBV9 with TRBJ2-3; D is unresolved. This CDR3 has 14 residues. V gave up 0 bases and J gave up 8 bases, with 13 bases separating them. The V gene's germline CDR1 is SGDLS and CDR2 YYNGEE. In DNA form, the CDR3 reads TGTGCCAGCAGCGTAGCGTCGATCTTGGGTACGCAGTATTTT. Encoded protein: CASSVASILGTQYF. Drawing the rest from reference TRBV9 and TRBJ2-3, the complete variable domain is DSGVTQTPKHLITATGQRVTLRCSPRSGDLSVYWYQQSLDQGLQFLIQYYNGEERAKGNILERFSAQQFPDLHSELNLSSLELGDSALYFCASSVASILGTQYFGPGTRLTVL.

The rearrangement links TRBV7-9 to TRBJ1-2; D ambiguous. The CDR3 has 14 residues. The V and J ends lost 5 bases and 1 base respectively, with 11 bases between them. CDR1 and CDR2 from the germline V gene are SEHNR and FQNEAQ (reference sequence). For the CDR3, the DNA is TGTGCCAGCAGCCCCTTGATTTATAACTATGGCTACACCTTC. The encoded protein is CASSPLIYNYGYTF. Supplemented by reference TRBV7-9 and TRBJ1-2, the full variable domain reads DTGVSQNPRHKITKRGQNVTFRCDPISEHNRLYWYRQTLGQGPEFLTYFQNEAQLEKSRLLSDRFSAERPKGSFSTLEIQRTEQGDSAMYLCASSPLIYNYGYTFGSGTRLTVV.

The chain has TRBV7-2 and TRBJ2-1; tentatively, D is TRBD1 (6 bases). Trimming stripped 1 base from V and 9 bases from J, with 19 bases between. Germline CDR1 reads SGHTA; CDR2 reads FQGNSA. This CDR3 has 16 amino acids. CDR3 bases: TGTGCCAGCAGCTTAGAGCCAGGGGAAGGGAGTCGTGAGCAGTTCTTC. This codes for CASSLEPGEGSREQFF.

J is TRBJ2-3 and V is TRBV7-2, with 7 bases identical to TRBD2. This CDR3 spans 11 amino acids. The junction had 3 bases not matched to a gene; V was cut back by 1 base and J by 14 bases. CDR1 and CDR2 (germline): SGHTA, FQGNSA. CDR3 nucleotides: TGTGCCAGCAGCTTAGAAGCGGGACCGTATTTT. It translates to CASSLEAGPYF.

This chain uses TRBV28 with TRBJ2-7; 9 nucleotides agree with TRBD2. Germline V gives CDR1 MDHEN, CDR2 SYDVKM. The CDR3 runs 14 residues. With 6 bases clipped from V and 3 bases from J, the junction kept 6 bases outside the gene matches. Written as DNA, the CDR3 is TGTGCCAGCAGCTTGACTAGCGGAGTCTACGAGCAGTACTTC. Translating it yields CASSLTSGVYEQYF.

The chain employs TRBV18 and TRBJ1-1, with D possibly being TRBD1 (5 bases). The CDR3 extends over 16 amino acids. The V gene lost 2 bases and the J gene lost 0 bases, with 13 bases spanning the gap. Germline CDR1 is KGHSH and CDR2 is LQKENI. CDR3 sequence reads: CASSPKRQGMNTEAFF. The CDR3 bases are TGTGCCAGCTCACCAAAACGTCAGGGCATGAACACTGAAGCTTTCTTT.

The rearrangement joins TRBV7-7 to TRBJ2-1, with 14 bases matching TRBD2. The J segment lost 1 base and the V segment lost 1 base, leaving 15 bases of the junction unmatched. CDR1 is SSHAT and CDR2 is FNYEAQ in the germline V gene (reference sequence). The length of the CDR3 is 22 residues. CDR3 coding DNA: TGTGCCAGCAGCTTAGATCCGAGGACTAGCGGGAGGATAACCATGTCCTACAATGAGCAGTTCTTC. It is translated as CASSLDPRTSGRITMSYNEQFF.

The J gene is TRBJ1-5, the V gene TRBV6-1, with D unclear. The V and J ends lost 0 bases and 0 bases respectively, with 15 bases between them. The CDR3 has 18 residues. CDR1 is MNHNS, CDR2 SASEGT, per germline. In DNA, the CDR3 is TGTGCCAGCAGTGAAGCGCGTCCGGCGAGGACTAGCAATCAGCCCCAGCATTTT. Its translation: CASSEARPARTSNQPQHF.

The rearrangement links TRBV6-6 to TRBJ2-5; D is undetermined. Germline V gives CDR1 MNHNY, CDR2 SVGAGI (reference sequence). Trimming removed 8 bases at V and 5 bases at J, with 12 bases between. The CDR3 has 12 amino acids. CDR3 loop: CASGRSRETQYF. For the CDR3, the DNA is TGTGCCAGCGGGCGCAGTCGCGAGACCCAGTACTTC.

The CDR3 is CASSAGGTGNEKLFF. The CDR3, as DNA: TGCGCCAGCAGCGCGGGGGGGACAGGGAATGAAAAACTGTTTTTT. This sequence joins TRBV5-1 and TRBJ1-4; 9 bases align to TRBD1. CDR3 length: 15 residues. The germline V gene encodes CDR1 SGHRS and CDR2 YFSETQ. Trimming removed 4 bases from V and 5 bases from J; junction bases left unmatched: 6.

The gene calls are TRBV28 and TRBJ2-7, with D uncertain. Germline V gives CDR1 MDHEN, CDR2 SYDVKM. The CDR3 sequence is 13 residues long. Trimming removed 3 bases at V and 7 bases at J, with 13 bases between. CDR3 protein: CASSLLGPWEQYF. The CDR3 bases are TGTGCCAGCAGTTTGCTTGGCCCCTGGGAGCAGTACTTC.

The chain employs TRBV7-4 and TRBJ1-4; D is uncertain. Trimming shortened V by 9 bases and J by 5 bases, and 13 bases separated the two germline ends. The V gene's germline CDR1 is SGHVT and CDR2 SQSDAQ. There are 13 residues in the CDR3. The CDR3 loop reads CARLTEENEKLFF. DNA for the CDR3: TGTGCCAGATTGACGGAGGAGAATGAAAAACTGTTTTTT.

This rearrangement joins TRBV7-9 to TRBJ2-7, with a possible D match to TRBD1 (5 bases). Germline-derived CDR1 and CDR2 are SEHNR and FQNEAQ (reference sequence). The CDR3 consists of 14 residues. With 0 bases removed from V and 3 bases from J, the gap between germline ends came to 9 bases. This CDR3 is CASSLAGDYYEQYF. As DNA, the CDR3 is TGTGCCAGCAGCTTAGCAGGGGATTACTACGAGCAGTACTTC.

This chain uses TRBV11-2 with TRBJ2-2; 9 bases are shared with TRBD2. The CDR3 runs to 16 residues. Germline values: CDR1 SGHAT, CDR2 FQNNGV. V was pared by 6 bases and J by 3 bases, with 8 bases of the junction left unmatched. The CDR3, as DNA: TGTGCCAGCAGGTCCAGCGGGAGGTGGTACACCGGGGAGCTGTTTTTT. Translated, it gives CASRSSGRWYTGELFF.

The J gene is TRBJ2-7, the V gene TRBV27, with D possibly being TRBD1 (5 bases). V lost 4 bases, J lost 4 bases, and 23 bases lay in between. There are 17 residues in the CDR3. Germline lookup yields CDR1 MNHEY and CDR2 SMNVEV (reference sequence). CDR3 coding DNA: TGTGCCAGCAGTTCGATCACCCAGGGTTTTGGTTGGTACGAGCAGTACTTC. Translating it yields CASSSITQGFGWYEQYF.

This chain uses TRBV7-8 with TRBJ2-7, with 9 bases matching TRBD2. J was trimmed by 3 bases and V by 7 bases; bases with no gene match: 7. The CDR3 sequence is 14 residues long. From germline, CDR1 is SGHVS and CDR2 FQNEAQ. DNA of the CDR3: TGTGCCAGCAACCTAGCGGGACGAGACTACGAGCAGTACTTC. As protein: CASNLAGRDYEQYF.

Note on this clone: Other DNA sequences in this sample translate to the same CDR3. The chain links TRBV30 to TRBJ2-7; D call uncertain. V lost 0 bases to trimming and J lost 2 bases, with 5 bases between them. This CDR3 is built from 12 residues. Germline CDR1 is GTSNPN and CDR2 is SVGIG (reference sequence). CDR3 coding DNA: TGTGCCTGGAGTGTGTCCCCCTACGAGCAGTACTTC. This sequence encodes CAWSVSPYEQYF.

The rearrangement uses TRBV18 and TRBJ2-3; D perhaps matches TRBD2 (6 bases). V was trimmed by 8 bases and J by 3 bases, leaving 12 bases between them. CDR1 is KGHSH and CDR2 is LQKENI in the germline V gene. This CDR3 region has 13 residues. This CDR3 reads CASNTDYTDTQYF. CDR3 nucleotide sequence: TGTGCCAGCAATACGGACTATACAGATACGCAGTATTTT.

This clone has only one observation. J is TRBJ2-1 and V is TRBV28; maybe TRBD2 (6 bases). Trimming stripped 1 base from V and 6 bases from J, with 13 bases between. The CDR3 totals 15 residues. Germline V gene data show CDR1 as MDHEN and CDR2 as SYDVKM. CDR3 region: CASSLFKASVNEQFF. The CDR3 bases are TGTGCCAGCAGTTTATTTAAGGCTAGCGTCAATGAGCAGTTCTTC.

This chain joins TRBV15 and TRBJ1-5; D uncertain. The V and J ends lost 2 bases and 3 bases respectively, with 8 bases between them. CDR1 and CDR2 from the germline V gene are LNHNV and YYDKDF (reference sequence). The CDR3 runs to 14 residues. The CDR3 sequence: CATSRSSINQPQHF. The CDR3 DNA reads TGTGCCACCAGCAGATCCTCAATCAATCAGCCCCAGCATTTT.

The chain recombines TRBV11-2 with TRBJ2-2; 8 positions agree with TRBD2. V was clipped by 1 base and J by 7 bases; unmatched bases: 8. Germline assignment: CDR1 SGHAT and CDR2 FQNNGV. This CDR3 is built from 16 residues. The CDR3 nucleotides read TGTGCCAGCAGCTTAGGGGCGGGCGCGGGGGGCGGGGAGCTGTTTTTT. Translating gives CASSLGAGAGGGELFF.

This clone was seen a single time. V and J are TRBV5-1 and TRBJ2-3; 8 nucleotides line up with TRBD2. Germline CDR1 reads SGHRS; CDR2 reads YFSETQ. Trimming cost V 4 bases and J 7 bases; bases outside gene matches: 8. CDR3 length: 14 amino acids. The DNA for the CDR3 is TGCGCCAGCAGCGGAGGCGGGGGGCTGAATACGCAGTATTTT. This translates into CASSGGGGLNTQYF. Variable domain in full (rest from reference TRBV5-1 and TRBJ2-3): KAGVTQTPRYLIKTRGQQVTLSCSPISGHRSVSWYQQTPGQGLQFLFEYFSETQRNKGNFPGRFSGRQFSNSRSEMNVSTLELGDSALYLCASSGGGGLNTQYFGPGTRLTVL.